This TCR beta chain emerged from a study of OX40 agonist ivuxolimab in advanced cancers. In the study overall: The patients' treatment was ivuxolimab, an agonistic anti-OX40 (CD134) antibody.

The data were produced by immunoSEQ multiplex PCR, yet TCRdb's version contains in-frame clones alone and is incomplete. The repertoire has about 22,000 clones, about nine tenths of them found once; the top ten carry 29%. Germline V CDR1 and CDR2: MNHNS, SASEGT. This CDR3 has 16 amino acids. Deletions cut 2 bases from V and 2 bases from J, with 14 bases between. This clone was observed a handful of times. The sequence came from an adult with an advanced solid tumor such as melanoma, head and neck, liver or kidney cancer. This chain uses TRBV6-1 with TRBJ2-3; tentative D call: TRBD2 (6 bases). Sample: CD4+ or CD8+ T cells sorted from blood, taken in a trial of the OX40 agonist ivuxolimab. CDR3 nucleotide sequence: TGTGCCAGCAGTGAAACGATGGTGGGACTCACAGATACGCAGTATTTT. Translating it yields CASSETMVGLTDTQYF.